One sample yielded the 29 T cell receptor beta chains listed below, sequenced in a study of vaccination and CD4 T cells after COVID-19. These TCRs' antigens remain unknown. The sample's treatment: approximately nine-day PBMC culture with coronavirus spike peptide pools or control peptides (ViraFEST assay). The Oncomine TCR Beta short-read assay sequenced DNA from cultured CD4+ T cells. TCRdb re-derived calls from the PCR reads in MiXCR, one entry per CDR3 protein. The sample holds fewer than 15,000 distinct CDR3 sequences; less than 65% are singletons and the top ten take 10% to 15%. Sequenced material: CD4+ T cells from blood, cultured in vitro. Receptors were obtained from a human donor who had recovered from COVID-19.

The CDR3 region is CASSPLTGNSYEQYF. Here the CDR3 DNA reads TGCGCCAGCAGCCCTCTGACCGGGAACTCCTACGAGCAGTACTTC. The V call is TRBV5-1, the J call TRBJ2-7, with D possibly TRBD2 on 5 matching bases. The V and J ends lost 4 bases and 0 bases respectively, with 14 bases between them. This CDR3 is built from 15 residues. In germline, CDR1 is SGHRS, CDR2 YFSETQ.

V is TRBV5-4 and J is TRBJ2-3; D uncertain. Germline assignment: CDR1 SGHNT and CDR2 YYREEE (reference sequence). CDR3 length: 18 amino acids. The germline V and J ends were trimmed by 0 bases and 2 bases, with 19 bases remaining between them. The CDR3 region is CASSLGAGQTVYTDTQYF. The CDR3 DNA reads as TGTGCCAGCAGCTTGGGGGCAGGCCAGACCGTCTACACAGATACGCAGTATTTT.

The chain combines TRBV19 with TRBJ2-2; 7 nucleotides match TRBD2. CDR3 length: 15 residues. CDR1 LNHDA and CDR2 SQIVND come from the germline V gene (reference sequence). V was pared by 6 bases and J by 4 bases, with 8 bases of the junction left unmatched. The CDR3 nucleotides are TGTGCCAGTAGGCTAAGCGGGGTGATCACCGGGGAGCTGTTTTTT. It specifies CASRLSGVITGELFF.

This chain connects TRBV21-1 to TRBJ1-2; TRBD1 was called by the table and not checked on the DNA. TRBV21-1 is given as a pseudogene. The CDR3 is 15 residues long. Here the CDR3 DNA reads TGTGCCAGCAGCAACGGAGCGCAGGGCATCTATGGCTACACCTTC. It is translated as CASSNGAQGIYGYTF.

This clonotype turned up a few times. V is TRBV20-1 and J is TRBJ1-1; tentatively, D is TRBD1 (6 bases). Per germline, CDR1 DFQATT and CDR2 SNEGSKA (reference sequence). The CDR3 is 17 amino acids. The V end was cut by 5 bases, the J end by 0 bases, with 22 bases between. CDR3 residues: CSAQKERGTLMNTEAFF. As DNA, the CDR3 is TGCAGTGCTCAAAAGGAAAGGGGGACCCTTATGAACACTGAAGCTTTCTTT.

The genes are TRBV11-3 and TRBJ2-5; tentative D call: TRBD2 (6 bases). The CDR3 extends over 15 amino acids. Trimming took 5 bases from V and 5 from J, leaving 18 bases between them. Germline V lookup: CDR1 SGHNT, CDR2 YENEEA. This chain's CDR3 is CASSPGGPAGETQYF. The DNA for the CDR3 is TGTGCCAGCAGCCCGGGCGGACCGGCGGGGGAGACCCAGTACTTC.

The chain uses TRBV6-2 or TRBV6-3 and TRBJ2-5; TRBD2 matches at 8 bases. This CDR3 comprises 16 residues. In germline, CDR1 is MNHEY, CDR2 SVGEGT. V trimming: 5 bases; J trimming: 0 bases; junction bases outside the gene matches: 8. The CDR3 nucleotides read TGTGCCAGCAGTCGCACGGAGCGGGGGAACCAAGAGACCCAGTACTTC. This codes for CASSRTERGNQETQYF.

The chain uses TRBV5-1 and TRBJ2-7; D could derive from TRBD1 or TRBD2 (6 bases each). Trimming took 7 bases from V and 8 from J, leaving 28 bases between them. Germline V gene sequence: CDR1 SGHRS, CDR2 YFSETQ. The CDR3 runs 16 residues. CDR3 sequence: CASGGLYRVGEGQQYF. As DNA, the CDR3 is TGCGCCAGCGGGGGGCTCTACAGGGTGGGTGAAGGACAGCAGTACTTC.

This clonotype is deemed medium-sized. The chain recombines TRBV2 with TRBJ2-2; the D call may be TRBD1 or TRBD2 (5 bases each). V shed 6 bases and J shed 8 bases, with 16 bases lying between them. There are 14 residues in the CDR3. The germline V gene has CDR1 SNHLY and CDR2 FYNNEI. CDR3 amino acids: CASRTARGWGELFF. For the CDR3, the DNA is TGTGCCAGCAGGACTGCCCGGGGCTGGGGGGAGCTGTTTTTT. Supplemented by reference TRBV2 and TRBJ2-2, the full variable domain reads EPEVTQTPSHQVTQMGQEVILRCVPISNHLYFYWYRQILGQKVEFLVSFYNNEISEKSEIFDDQFSVERPDGSNFTLKIRSTKLEDSAMYFCASRTARGWGELFFGEGSRLTVL.

The chain recombines TRBV27 with TRBJ2-5, with 10 bases lining up with TRBD2. Germline-derived CDR1 and CDR2 are MNHEY and SMNVEV (reference sequence). CDR3 size: 15 residues. The V and J ends lost 5 bases and 7 bases, in that order; junction bases with no gene match: 10. This CDR3 reads CASSPEAGGPGTQYF. The CDR3 DNA is TGTGCCAGCAGTCCCGAAGCGGGGGGGCCGGGGACCCAGTACTTC.

V gene TRBV7-9 combines with J gene TRBJ2-5, with 7 bases fitting TRBD2. The CDR3 loop spans 16 amino acids. CDR1 and CDR2 (germline): SEHNR, FQNEAQ (reference sequence). Trimming took 2 bases from V and 5 from J; bases not matched to a gene: 11. The CDR3 region is CASSLTGLGGMETQYF. The CDR3 bases are TGTGCCAGCAGCTTAACCGGACTAGGCGGGATGGAGACCCAGTACTTC.

The rearrangement joins TRBV20-1 to TRBJ2-7, with D possibly TRBD2 on 5 matching bases. The CDR3 totals 12 residues. Germline CDR1 DFQATT, CDR2 SNEGSKA (reference sequence). V lost 6 bases to trimming and J lost 8 bases, with 17 bases between them. CDR3 in amino acids: CSATGLAGKQYF. The CDR3 nucleotides are TGCAGTGCCACCGGACTGGCCGGCAAGCAGTACTTC.

The rearrangement uses TRBV2 and TRBJ2-6; D call uncertain. Per the germline V gene, CDR1 is SNHLY and CDR2 is FYNNEI. V shed 3 bases and J shed 4 bases, with 10 bases lying between them. The CDR3 is made up of 15 amino acids. The chain's CDR3 is CASSDGIDGANVLTF. The DNA of the CDR3 is TGTGCCAGCAGTGATGGGATTGACGGGGCCAACGTCCTGACTTTC.

The V call is TRBV2, the J call TRBJ2-1; 11 bases are a match to TRBD2. The CDR3 length is 13 residues. J gave up 6 bases and V 8 bases, and 3 bases lay outside the gene matches. Germline V gives CDR1 SNHLY, CDR2 FYNNEI. The CDR3 DNA reads TGTGCCAGCGGACTAGCGGGCCTCAATGAGCAGTTCTTC. Protein product: CASGLAGLNEQFF.

V usage is TRBV10-3 and J usage is TRBJ2-7; 11 bases map to TRBD1. V shed 6 bases, J shed 7 bases, and the junction held 5 bases outside the gene matches. The CDR3 length is 13 residues. Germline assignment: CDR1 ENHRY and CDR2 SYGVKD. The CDR3 nucleotides read TGTGCCATCAGCTGGGACAGGGGGAGGGAGCAGTACTTC. It specifies CAISWDRGREQYF.

The V and J genes are TRBV19 and TRBJ2-7, with 10 positions matching TRBD1. CDR1 and CDR2 from the germline V gene are LNHDA and SQIVND (reference sequence). The V gene end was trimmed by 8 bases and the J gene end by 7 bases; junction bases not matched to a gene: 14. The CDR3 loop spans 15 amino acids. The CDR3 DNA sequence: TGTGCCAGTGGAGGGGGAGGACAGGGGGAAGATGAGCAGTACTTC. As protein: CASGGGGQGEDEQYF. Based on the CDR3 plus reference TRBV19 and TRBJ2-7, the full variable domain is DGGITQSPKYLFRKEGQNVTLSCEQNLNHDAMYWYRQDPGQGLRLIYYSQIVNDFQKGDIAEGYSVSREKKESFPLTVTSAQKNPTAFYLCASGGGGQGEDEQYFGPGTRLTVT.

The chain links TRBV5-4 to TRBJ1-2; TRBD1 might be the D (5 bases). CDR1 is SGHNT and CDR2 is YYREEE in the germline V gene (reference sequence). This CDR3 has 16 amino acids. V dropped 4 bases and J dropped 3 bases, with 19 bases sitting between them. In DNA, the CDR3 is TGTGCCAGCAGCCACGGGACCGTCGACCCCTACTATGGCTACACCTTC. Translation: CASSHGTVDPYYGYTF.

The chain links TRBV30 to TRBJ1-5; maybe TRBD1 (5 bases). CDR1 is GTSNPN and CDR2 is SVGIG in the germline V gene (reference sequence). The V and J ends lost 5 bases and 6 bases respectively, with 14 bases between them. This CDR3 region has 13 residues. DNA of the CDR3: TGTGCCTGGGGACAATCCGGAGGTCAGCCCCAGCATTTT. As protein: CAWGQSGGQPQHF.

This clonotype was seen a handful of times. The chain couples TRBV19 to TRBJ1-1; D is possibly TRBD1 (6 bases). Germline CDR1 reads LNHDA; CDR2 reads SQIVND (reference sequence). V lost 3 bases, J lost 4 bases, and 15 bases lay in between. The length of the CDR3 is 15 residues. Here the CDR3 DNA reads TGTGCCAGTAGTATTAGGGGGAGGAGGAGCACTGAAGCTTTCTTT. The encoded protein is CASSIRGRRSTEAFF.

The chain is built from TRBV6-1 and TRBJ1-2; D not resolved. Germline V gives CDR1 MNHNS, CDR2 SASEGT. Trimming cost V 5 bases and J 4 bases, with 17 bases left between them. CDR3 length equals 15 residues. The CDR3 spells CASSPRERAVYGYTF. The DNA for the CDR3 is TGTGCCAGCAGTCCTAGAGAGCGGGCAGTCTATGGCTACACCTTC.

This chain links TRBV7-9 with TRBJ1-5; possible D gene TRBD1, 6 bases. Germline V gene sequence: CDR1 SEHNR, CDR2 FQNEAQ (reference sequence). V gave up 3 bases and J gave up 3 bases, with 12 bases separating them. The CDR3 totals 15 residues. This chain's CDR3 is CASSLEGTPNQPQHF. In DNA form, the CDR3 reads TGTGCCAGCAGCTTGGAAGGGACACCCAATCAGCCCCAGCATTTT.

This clonotype was detected once. J is TRBJ1-2 and V is TRBV6-5, with D uncertain. Trimming cost V 0 bases and J 5 bases, with 19 bases left between them. The CDR3 runs to 17 residues. Germline V lookup: CDR1 MNHEY, CDR2 SVGAGI. Written as DNA, the CDR3 is TGTGCCAGCAGTTACTCGTTACGAGTAGGAGACTGGTATGGCTACACCTTC. Translated, it gives CASSYSLRVGDWYGYTF.

The chain links TRBV5-4 to TRBJ1-2, with D uncertain. The V end was cut by 0 bases, the J end by 8 bases, with 14 bases between. The CDR3 has 14 residues. Germline V gene lookup returns CDR1 SGHNT and CDR2 YYREEE (reference sequence). The DNA of the CDR3 is TGTGCCAGCAGCTTGGGTAACGGGAGGCGCGGCTACACCTTC. This translates into CASSLGNGRRGYTF.

In its sample, this clonotype ranks as medium-sized. CDR3 DNA: TGTGCTAGTGGTTTAATGAGGTCTGACGGCTACACCTTC. This encodes CASGLMRSDGYTF. The rearrangement uses TRBV12-5 and TRBJ1-2, with D hard to call. CDR1 is LGHNT, CDR2 FRNRAP, per germline. The CDR3 is 13 amino acids. Trimming removed 3 bases at V and 8 bases at J, with 13 bases between.

J is TRBJ2-1 and V is TRBV21-1; the table calls TRBD2, which could not be checked here. TRBV21-1 represents a pseudogene. The length of the CDR3 is 16 residues. The DNA for the CDR3 is TGTGCCAGCTCACCGCAAGCGGGGTCTTCGTACAATGAGCAGTTCTTC. Translated, it gives CASSPQAGSSYNEQFF.

The gene calls are TRBV5-6 and TRBJ1-1; D ambiguous. Trimming pared 4 bases from V and 1 base from J, leaving 17 bases between. Per the germline V gene, CDR1 is SGHDT and CDR2 is YYEEEE. The CDR3 is 16 residues long. The CDR3, as DNA: TGTGCCAGCAGCCCCCCTTGGACCGTAGCGAACACTGAAGCTTTCTTT. Protein product: CASSPPWTVANTEAFF.

The chain couples TRBV6-5 to TRBJ1-2; a weak D match, TRBD1 (5 bases). Germline V gene lookup returns CDR1 MNHEY and CDR2 SVGAGI. CDR3 length: 13 residues. The ends were cut back, 2 bases at V and 4 bases at J, with 8 bases in the middle. The chain's CDR3 is CASSYGGTYGYTF. The CDR3 DNA is TGTGCCAGCAGTTACGGGGGAACCTATGGCTACACCTTC.

The V call is TRBV3-1, the J call TRBJ1-1; maybe TRBD1 (5 bases). Trimming stripped 1 base from V and 6 bases from J, with 6 bases between. This CDR3 comprises 12 residues. Looked up from germline, CDR1 is LGHDT and CDR2 is YNNKEL (reference sequence). The CDR3 sequence: CASSQGGPEAFF. CDR3 bases: TGTGCCAGCAGCCAAGGGGGCCCTGAAGCTTTCTTT.

The count of this clonotype is one. One end of the junction is discordant with germline, which a read error may explain. The V gene is TRBV14, the J gene TRBJ2-5; the match to TRBD2 covers 9 bases. Germline values: CDR1 SGHDN, CDR2 FVKESK. The CDR3 runs to 15 residues. The CDR3 loop reads CAGSPRRGGRETQYF. Here the CDR3 DNA reads TGTGCCGGCAGCCCGCGGCGGGGGGGCCGGGAGACCCAGTACTTC.